The 18 T cell receptor beta chains listed next were all sequenced from one sample in a study of blood T cell repertoires in COVID-19. Here immunoSEQ multiplex PCR was the method, and the copy in TCRdb shows in-frame clones only, minus some. In the table there are approximately 160,000 clones, approximately 88% of which are singletons. The sample taken for sequencing was peripheral blood. The source of these receptors is a woman aged 80 or older with active or convalescent COVID-19.

The CDR3 loop is CASTSLTGEPLHF. The CDR3 DNA sequence: TGCGCCAGCACCTCTCTGACAGGGGAACCCCTCCACTTT. The V gene is TRBV5-1, the J gene TRBJ1-6; 8 nucleotides line up with TRBD1. Germline V CDR1 and CDR2: SGHRS, YFSETQ. The ends lost 6 bases at V and 12 bases at J; junction bases unmatched: 8. This CDR3 contains 13 residues.

The V and J genes are TRBV3-1 (or the pseudogene TRBV3-2) and TRBJ2-4; tentative D call: TRBD1 (5 bases). This CDR3 region has 16 residues. The germline gives CDR1 LGHDT, CDR2 YNNKEL (reference sequence). V was clipped by 2 bases and J by 0 bases, with 11 bases between them. CDR3 loop: CASSQTQGVAKNIQYF. In nucleotides, the CDR3 is TGTGCCAGCAGCCAAACCCAAGGGGTAGCCAAAAACATTCAGTACTTC.

The chain couples TRBV4-2 to TRBJ1-1; TRBD1 matches 8 bases. J gave up 4 bases and V 2 bases, and 15 bases lay outside the gene matches. CDR3 length: 18 amino acids. Germline-derived CDR1 and CDR2 are LGHNA and YNFKEQ. The CDR3 DNA sequence: TGTGCCAGCAGCCAACTCGGACAGGGAATCGGGAGGAGCACTGAAGCTTTCTTT. Protein: CASSQLGQGIGRSTEAFF.

The J gene is TRBJ2-2, the V gene TRBV7-8; the match to TRBD2 covers 11 bases. The CDR3 has 17 residues. Germline V gene sequence: CDR1 SGHVS, CDR2 FQNEAQ. With V trimmed by 6 bases and J by 2 bases, 8 bases remained unmatched. CDR3 in DNA: TGTGCCAGCAGTCCCCGGGGGACTAGCGGCAACACCGGGGAGCTGTTTTTT. Translating gives CASSPRGTSGNTGELFF. Complete variable domain (other parts from reference TRBV7-8 and TRBJ2-2): GAGVSQSPRYKVAKRGQDVALRCDPISGHVSLFWYQQALGQGPEFLTYFQNEAQLDKSGLPSDRFFAERPEGSVSTLKIQRTQQEDSAVYLCASSPRGTSGNTGELFFGEGSRLTVL.

This clone showed up just a few times. This chain links TRBV5-6 with TRBJ2-3, with 14 positions matching TRBD2. Trimming cost V 4 bases and J 2 bases; bases outside gene matches: 9. The CDR3 is 18 residues long. Germline CDR1 is SGHDT and CDR2 is YYEEEE. For the CDR3, the DNA is TGTGCCAGCAGCCAACGACTAGCGGGGGGGCCCCACACAGATACGCAGTATTTT. Translating gives CASSQRLAGGPHTDTQYF.

This clone was seen only a few times. J is TRBJ1-1 and V is TRBV6-1; D unclear. Germline loops: CDR1 MNHNS, CDR2 SASEGT. Trimming removed 6 bases from V and 0 bases from J, with 8 bases in between. The CDR3 extends over 13 amino acids. In nucleotides, the CDR3 is TGTGCCAGCAGCGTCGGGGTGAACACTGAAGCTTTCTTT. The encoded protein is CASSVGVNTEAFF.

This clone was counted a single time. V is TRBV2 and J is TRBJ1-1; D is perhaps TRBD1 (6 bases). Germline V lookup: CDR1 SNHLY, CDR2 FYNNEI. The V and J ends lost 6 bases and 8 bases respectively, with 19 bases between them. This CDR3 has 14 amino acids. CDR3 nucleotide sequence: TGTGCCAGCAGGGCTACAGGGACCTCGGGAGAAGCTTTCTTT. This translates into CASRATGTSGEAFF.

V gene TRBV2 combines with J gene TRBJ2-1, with TRBD2 matching 16 bases. Losses at the gene ends were 7 bases for V and 8 bases for J; bases not matched to a gene: 14. The germline V gene encodes CDR1 SNHLY and CDR2 FYNNEI. The CDR3 covers 18 residues. CDR3 sequence (DNA): TGTGCCAGCACCATGGGACTAGCGGGGGGGAGGACAGCCGATGAGCAGTTCTTC. Translating it yields CASTMGLAGGRTADEQFF.

The J gene is TRBJ2-3, the V gene TRBV29-1; possibly TRBD2 for D (6 bases). With 7 bases removed from V and 0 bases from J, the gap between germline ends came to 14 bases. The CDR3 sequence is 14 residues long. The germline V gene has CDR1 SQVTM and CDR2 ANQGSEA. In nucleotides, the CDR3 is TGCAGCGCTGGGCGGGGTTTAAGCACAGATACGCAGTATTTT. The encoded protein is CSAGRGLSTDTQYF.

The V and J genes are TRBV6-1 and TRBJ1-1, with 9 nucleotides matching TRBD1. In germline, CDR1 is MNHNS, CDR2 SASEGT. This CDR3 spans 15 amino acids. Trimming took 3 bases from V and 4 from J; bases not matched to a gene: 6. Here the CDR3 DNA reads TGTGCCAGCAGTGATTGGGGACAGGGCGTCACTGAAGCTTTCTTT. Translation: CASSDWGQGVTEAFF.

The chain couples TRBV19 to TRBJ2-4; D is possibly TRBD1 (6 bases). The CDR3 has 14 residues. The ends were cut back, 3 bases at V and 5 bases at J, with 11 bases in the middle. Germline V gives CDR1 LNHDA, CDR2 SQIVND (reference sequence). CDR3 loop: CASSITGQQNIQYF. The CDR3 nucleotides read TGTGCCAGTAGTATCACCGGACAGCAAAACATTCAGTACTTC. Drawing the rest from reference TRBV19 and TRBJ2-4, the complete variable domain is DGGITQSPKYLFRKEGQNVTLSCEQNLNHDAMYWYRQDPGQGLRLIYYSQIVNDFQKGDIAEGYSVSREKKESFPLTVTSAQKNPTAFYLCASSITGQQNIQYFGAGTRLSVL.

This clone has just a few counts. CDR3: CASSPPQGGGGKQFF. CDR3 DNA sequence: TGTGCCAGCTCACCACCCCAGGGAGGGGGGGGCAAGCAGTTCTTC. The chain carries TRBV18 and TRBJ2-1; possible D gene TRBD2, 7 bases. The CDR3 is 15 amino acids. Deletions cut 0 bases from V and 11 bases from J, with 17 bases between. Germline V gene data show CDR1 as KGHSH and CDR2 as LQKENI.

V is TRBV5-8 and J is TRBJ1-1; TRBD1 is a possible D gene (6 bases). CDR3 length: 17 residues. Trimming took 3 bases from V and 1 from J, leaving 19 bases between them. CDR1 and CDR2 (germline): SGHTS, YDEGEE. The CDR3 nucleotides read TGTGCCAGCAGCTCTGGGGTCGGGAGGGGGGCGAACACTGAAGCTTTCTTT. It encodes CASSSGVGRGANTEAFF.

The chain is built from TRBV18 and TRBJ1-1; 9 nucleotides line up with TRBD1. Germline CDR1 is KGHSH and CDR2 is LQKENI. The ends lost 6 bases at V and 5 bases at J; junction bases unmatched: 7. The CDR3 has 14 amino acids. DNA for the CDR3: TGTGCCAGCTCCGATACAGGGGGCGATACTGAAGCTTTCTTT. Residues: CASSDTGGDTEAFF.

The CDR3 sequence is CASSVVGGSGDTQYF. In DNA, the CDR3 is TGTGCCAGCAGCGTAGTTGGGGGGTCAGGAGATACGCAGTATTTT. This sequence joins TRBV9 and TRBJ2-3, with D possibly matching TRBD2 (6 bases). Germline CDR1 and CDR2: SGDLS and YYNGEE. Trimming took 0 bases from V and 5 from J, leaving 13 bases between them. This CDR3 has 15 amino acids.

A few counts support this clone. This sequence joins TRBV11-3 and TRBJ2-1; 7 nucleotides line up with TRBD1. The germline gives CDR1 SGHNT, CDR2 YENEEA. The CDR3 is 15 residues long. V shed 1 base, J shed 5 bases, and the junction held 5 bases outside the gene matches. CDR3 region: CASSLAQGVDNEQFF. The CDR3, as DNA: TGTGCCAGCAGCTTAGCGCAGGGGGTAGACAATGAGCAGTTCTTC.

This clone was observed a single time. The CDR3 loop reads CASSQEGGAAGNTIYF. CDR3 coding DNA: TGTGCCAGCAGCCAAGAAGGGGGGGCGGCCGGAAACACCATATATTTT. V is TRBV4-2 and J is TRBJ1-3, with a tentative D call TRBD1 (6 bases). The CDR3 runs 16 residues. CDR1 is LGHNA and CDR2 is YNFKEQ in the germline V gene. The V gene lost 0 bases and the J gene lost 4 bases, with 13 bases spanning the gap.

This rearrangement joins TRBV5-6 to TRBJ1-2, with D possibly being TRBD1 (5 bases). There are 14 residues in the CDR3. The ends were cut back, 0 bases at V and 3 bases at J, with 9 bases in the middle. CDR1 and CDR2 from the germline V gene are SGHDT and YYEEEE. CDR3 sequence reads: CASSLGREDYGYTF. CDR3 DNA sequence: TGTGCCAGCAGCTTGGGCAGGGAGGACTATGGCTACACCTTC. Looking up the rest from reference TRBV5-6 and TRBJ1-2 gives the full variable domain: DAGVTQSPTHLIKTRGQQVTLRCSPKSGHDTVSWYQQALGQGPQFIFQYYEEEERQRGNFPDRFSGHQFPNYSSELNVNALLLGDSALYLCASSLGREDYGYTFGSGTRLTVV.